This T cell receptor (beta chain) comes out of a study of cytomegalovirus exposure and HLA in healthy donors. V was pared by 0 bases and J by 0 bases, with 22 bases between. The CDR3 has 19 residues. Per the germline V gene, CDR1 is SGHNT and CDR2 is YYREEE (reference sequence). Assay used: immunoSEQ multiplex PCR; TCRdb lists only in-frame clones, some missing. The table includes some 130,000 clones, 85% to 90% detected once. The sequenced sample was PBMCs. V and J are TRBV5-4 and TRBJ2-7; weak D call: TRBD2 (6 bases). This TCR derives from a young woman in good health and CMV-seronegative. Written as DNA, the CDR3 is TGTGCCAGCAGCTTGGATAATGTGGGCTTAGCGGTAAGCTCCTACGAGCAGTACTTC. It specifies CASSLDNVGLAVSSYEQYF. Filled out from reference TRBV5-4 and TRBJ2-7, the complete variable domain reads ETGVTQSPTHLIKTRGQQVTLRCSSQSGHNTVSWYQQALGQGPQFIFQYYREEENGRGNFPPRFSGLQFPNYSSELNVNALELDDSALYLCASSLDNVGLAVSSYEQYFGPGTRLTVT.